This T cell receptor beta chain was identified in a study of blood T cell repertoires in COVID-19 (dated by TCRdb to about 2020). Context from the whole study: Samples from collaborators originated in the United States, Italy and Spain and spanned both the acute and convalescent phases of COVID-19. The material from the prospective study consisted of cDNA or gDNA derived from T cells, B-cell-depleted T cells, or PBMCs. Deeply sampled blood TCRbeta repertoires from subjects exposed to, actively infected with, or recovered from COVID-19 were included in the dataset. The repertoires were released in a freely available public database meant as a resource for research on the immune response to SARS-CoV-2. Samples were obtained from the ongoing ImmuneRACE study (first 160 participants) and from 1,254 subjects provided by 6 global collaborators. A de-identified subject ID, COVID-19 status, age in years and sex were almost always included in the sample metadata. Where HLA class I and class II types were available, the types were taken from metadata supplied by the sample provider, not from assay-based typing. What the research found in general, with its limitations: How much clinical and demographic metadata was included differed by source and by participant, and the metadata was provided uncurated.

The immunoSEQ Assay, a bias-controlled multiplex PCR, was used to amplify TCRbeta CDR3 regions from genomic DNA. Under the source paper's analysis protocol: Within the assay, amplification of reference gene primers was used to estimate how many nucleated cells each sample contained. To quantify the absolute abundance of each unique TCRbeta CDR3 rearrangement, sequence reads were collapsed and filtered. Productive Simpson clonality was computed per sample as the square root of Simpson's diversity index over productive rearrangements. What TCRdb holds here is the immuneACCESS table cut down to in-frame rearrangements. Part of the clones is not present; checked against another copy, under half of the missing clones reflect an unresolved V gene, and the others are unexplained. That table supplies the V and J calls and clone size; D and trimming were determined from the DNA. The sample includes about 220,000 clones, with roughly nine tenths observed a single time. 1.5% to 2% of the sample rests with the top ten.

The CDR3 runs 14 residues from the cysteine to the phenylalanine. Only the CDR3 DNA is retained, 42 bases long and in frame from the first base. Between the V and J ends, shortened by 6 bases and 2 bases respectively, the junction contains 11 bases. From a lookup of the germline V gene (reference sequence), CDR1 and CDR2 are LNHDA and SQIVND. Comments on this clone: The clone's antigen remains unknown. No much larger clonotype is one base removed from it; base qualities were not supplied.

Whole blood was collected in K2EDTA tubes by collaborating institutions according to the institutions' own protocols. Collaborator samples were shipped for TCRbeta analysis as frozen whole blood, isolated PBMCs, or DNA extracted from either sample type. The source material was peripheral blood. The sequence derives from a middle-aged man with active or convalescent COVID-19. The V and J genes are TRBV19 and TRBJ2-1, with TRBD1 perhaps the D gene, on 5 matching bases. CDR3 reads: CASSPGWAYNEQFF. Here is the DNA: TGTGCCAGTAGCCCAGGGTGGGCCTACAATGAGCAGTTCTTC.